This T cell receptor (beta chain) derives from a study of CD4 T cells in relation to SARS-CoV-2 and coronaviruses. Turning to the study itself: PBMCs were cultured with antigen for roughly nine days before TCR beta sequencing. Median patient age was nearly 40 years, spanning 21 to 72 years. Of the patients, under 10 were male, 4 female, two Hispanic.

The data were produced by immunoSEQ multiplex PCR, yet TCRdb's version contains in-frame clones alone and is incomplete. Of about 36,000 clones in the sample, around 80% were seen once. A word on this clone: Its antigen is unknown.

Whole-study findings and limits: Pre-pandemic and post-infection samples never came from the same donor.

This receptor was taken from an adult with COVID-19. The sample taken for sequencing was memory CD4+ T cells from PBMCs, cultured in vitro.

The CDR3 here is CASSLGLARNEQFF. The DNA for the CDR3 is TGTGCCAGCAGCTTAGGCCTAGCACGCAATGAGCAGTTCTTC. The V and J genes are TRBV11-2 and TRBJ2-1, with a weak D call TRBD2 (5 bases). The CDR3 has 14 amino acids. V gave up 1 base and J gave up 6 bases, with 10 bases separating them. In germline, CDR1 is SGHAT, CDR2 FQNNGV.